The clone carrying this T cell receptor beta chain has just one count. CDR1 is MNHEY, CDR2 SMNVEV, per germline (reference sequence). V was shortened by 0 bases and J by 4 bases, with 15 bases between the two germline ends. The CDR3 extends over 16 amino acids. The data originate from a study of molecular identifiers for immune sequencing clone quantification. MiXCR was run by TCRdb on the PCR reads, yielding one entry per CDR3 protein. The data show about 320,000 distinct CDR3 sequences, 20% to 25% seen once. The receptor comes from a human donor in good health. Some libraries in this study had Jurkat cell RNA spiked in. V gene TRBV27 combines with J gene TRBJ2-5; D remains ambiguous. Sequencing was performed on naive CD8+ T cells from blood, with Jurkat cell RNA spiked in. Regarding subset: FACS-sorted CD8+CD4-CCR7+CD45RA+ naive T cells. The DNA of the CDR3 is TGTGCCAGCAGTTTATCGACGCTCGGGCAGCGAGAGACCCAGTACTTC. Translating gives CASSLSTLGQRETQYF.